The source of this T cell receptor beta chain is a study of T cells in Graves' hyperthyroidism and ophthalmopathy. Graves' hyperthyroidism qualified as stable when ophthalmopathy did not progress within 18 months. Uncontrolled infection, other autoimmune disease, pregnancy or lactation excluded patients. From germline, CDR1 is SGHAT and CDR2 FQNNGV. CDR3 length: 13 amino acids. V dropped 0 bases and J dropped 3 bases, with 5 bases sitting between them. This clonotype was recorded at least ten times. Template material for amplifying TCR beta CDR3 regions consisted of RNA transcripts. HTBI primers were used for first-round RT-PCR of the TCR CDR3. MiXCR, run by TCRdb on the multiplex PCR reads, gives a single entry per CDR3 protein. The repertoire holds about 200,000 distinct CDR3 sequences, less than 20% seen once, with 40% to 65% in the top ten.

Sequenced material: blood. The chain has TRBV11-2 and TRBJ2-5, with D unclear. This sequence was found in a woman aged 50 to 60 with Graves' hyperthyroidism. CDR3 protein: CASSLEMKETQYF. The CDR3 DNA reads TGTGCCAGCAGCTTAGAAATGAAAGAGACCCAGTACTTC.